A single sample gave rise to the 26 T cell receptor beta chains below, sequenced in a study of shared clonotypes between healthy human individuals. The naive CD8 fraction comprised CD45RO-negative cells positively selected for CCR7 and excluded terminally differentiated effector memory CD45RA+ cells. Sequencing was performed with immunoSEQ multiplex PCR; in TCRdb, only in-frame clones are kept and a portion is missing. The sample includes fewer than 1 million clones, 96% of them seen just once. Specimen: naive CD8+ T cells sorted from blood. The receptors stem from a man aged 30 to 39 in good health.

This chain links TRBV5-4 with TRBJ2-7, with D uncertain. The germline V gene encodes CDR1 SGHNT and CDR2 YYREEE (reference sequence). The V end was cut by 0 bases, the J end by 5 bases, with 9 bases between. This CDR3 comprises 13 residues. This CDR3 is CASSLGPLDEQYF. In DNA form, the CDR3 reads TGTGCCAGCAGCTTGGGGCCTTTGGACGAGCAGTACTTC.

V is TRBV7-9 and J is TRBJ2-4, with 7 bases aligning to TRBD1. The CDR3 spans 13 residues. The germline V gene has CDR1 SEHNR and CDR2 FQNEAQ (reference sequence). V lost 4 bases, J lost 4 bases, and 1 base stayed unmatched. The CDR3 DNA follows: TGTGCCAGCAGCTCGGGACAGAAAAACATTCAGTACTTC. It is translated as CASSSGQKNIQYF.

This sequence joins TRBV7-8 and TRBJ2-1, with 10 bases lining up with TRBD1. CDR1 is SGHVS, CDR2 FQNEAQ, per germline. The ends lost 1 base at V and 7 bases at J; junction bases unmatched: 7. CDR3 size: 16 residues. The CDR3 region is CASSLGTGGTGNEQFF. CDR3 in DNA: TGTGCCAGCAGCTTAGGGACAGGGGGGACAGGTAATGAGCAGTTCTTC.

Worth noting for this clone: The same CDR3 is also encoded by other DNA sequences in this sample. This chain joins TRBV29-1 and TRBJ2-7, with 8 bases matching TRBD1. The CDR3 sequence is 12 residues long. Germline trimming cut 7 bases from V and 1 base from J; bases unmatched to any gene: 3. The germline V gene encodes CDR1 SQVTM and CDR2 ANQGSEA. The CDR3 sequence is CSGGTGSYEQYF. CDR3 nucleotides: TGCAGCGGGGGGACAGGTTCCTACGAGCAGTACTTC.

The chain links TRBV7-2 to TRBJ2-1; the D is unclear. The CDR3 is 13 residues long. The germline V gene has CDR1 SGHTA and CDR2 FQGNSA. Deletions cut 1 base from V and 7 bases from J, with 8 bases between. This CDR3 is CASSLDSFNEQFF. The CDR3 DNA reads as TGTGCCAGCAGCTTAGACAGCTTTAATGAGCAGTTCTTC.

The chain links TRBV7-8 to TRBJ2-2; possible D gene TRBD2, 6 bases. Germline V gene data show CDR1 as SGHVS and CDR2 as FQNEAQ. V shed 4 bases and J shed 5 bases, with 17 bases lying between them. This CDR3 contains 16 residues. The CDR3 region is CASSYHRDRGTGELFF. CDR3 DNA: TGTGCCAGCAGCTACCACCGGGACCGGGGGACCGGGGAGCTGTTTTTT.

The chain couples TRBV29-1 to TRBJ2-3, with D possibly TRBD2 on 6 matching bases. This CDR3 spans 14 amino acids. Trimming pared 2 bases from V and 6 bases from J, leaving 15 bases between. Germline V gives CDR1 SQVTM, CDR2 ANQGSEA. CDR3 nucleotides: TGCAGCGTTGAATCCCGGCGGGACGCTGATACGCAGTATTTT. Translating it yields CSVESRRDADTQYF.

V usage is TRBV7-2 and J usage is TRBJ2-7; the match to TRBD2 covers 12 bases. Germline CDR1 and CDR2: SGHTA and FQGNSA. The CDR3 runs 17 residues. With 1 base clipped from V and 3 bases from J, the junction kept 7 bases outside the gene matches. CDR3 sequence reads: CASSLVASGRVYYEQYF. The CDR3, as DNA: TGTGCCAGCAGCTTAGTAGCTAGCGGGAGGGTCTACTACGAGCAGTACTTC.

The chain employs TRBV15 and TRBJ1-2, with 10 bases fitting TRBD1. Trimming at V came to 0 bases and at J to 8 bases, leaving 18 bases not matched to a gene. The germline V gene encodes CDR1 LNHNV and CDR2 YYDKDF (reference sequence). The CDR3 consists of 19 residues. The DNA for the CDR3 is TGTGCCACCAGCAGAGATTCCCCGAGCGGGACAGGGGCCGGCGGGGGCTACACCTTC. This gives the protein CATSRDSPSGTGAGGGYTF.

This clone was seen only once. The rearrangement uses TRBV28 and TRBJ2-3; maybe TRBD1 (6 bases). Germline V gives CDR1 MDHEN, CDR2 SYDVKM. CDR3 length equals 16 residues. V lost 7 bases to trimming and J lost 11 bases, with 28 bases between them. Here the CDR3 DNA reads TGTGCCAGCAAGGAGGCTGGGGACAACCCTTATCAAGGGCAGTATTTT. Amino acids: CASKEAGDNPYQGQYF.

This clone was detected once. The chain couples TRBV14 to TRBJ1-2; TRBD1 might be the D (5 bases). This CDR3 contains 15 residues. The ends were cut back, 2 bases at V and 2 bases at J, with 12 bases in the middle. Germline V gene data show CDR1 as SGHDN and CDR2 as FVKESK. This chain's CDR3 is CASSQLGTGNYGYTF. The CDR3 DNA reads TGTGCCAGCAGCCAACTTGGAACAGGAAACTATGGCTACACCTTC.

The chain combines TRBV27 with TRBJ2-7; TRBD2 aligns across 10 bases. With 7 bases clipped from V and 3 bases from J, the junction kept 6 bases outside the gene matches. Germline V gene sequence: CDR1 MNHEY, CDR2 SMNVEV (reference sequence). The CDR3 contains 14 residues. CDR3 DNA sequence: TGTGCCAGCACAAGCGGGAGGGCCCTCTACGAGCAGTACTTC. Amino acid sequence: CASTSGRALYEQYF.

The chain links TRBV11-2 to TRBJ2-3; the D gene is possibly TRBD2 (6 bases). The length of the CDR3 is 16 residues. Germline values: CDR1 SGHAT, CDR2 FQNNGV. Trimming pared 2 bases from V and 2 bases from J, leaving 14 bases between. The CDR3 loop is CASSLTGVGATDTQYF. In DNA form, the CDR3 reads TGTGCCAGCAGCTTAACGGGGGTGGGAGCCACAGATACGCAGTATTTT.

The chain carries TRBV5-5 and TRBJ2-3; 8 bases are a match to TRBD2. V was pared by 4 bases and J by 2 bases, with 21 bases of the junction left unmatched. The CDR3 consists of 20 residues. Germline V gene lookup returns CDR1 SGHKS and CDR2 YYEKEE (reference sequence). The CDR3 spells CASSPSGRILIAGHTDTQYF. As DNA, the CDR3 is TGTGCCAGCAGCCCCTCGGGACGGATCCTCATAGCGGGGCACACAGATACGCAGTATTTT.

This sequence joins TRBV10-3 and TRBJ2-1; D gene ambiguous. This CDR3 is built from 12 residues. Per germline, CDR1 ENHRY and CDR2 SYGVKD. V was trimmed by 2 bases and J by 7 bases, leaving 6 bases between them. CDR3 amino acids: CAISEPHNEQFF. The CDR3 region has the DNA TGTGCCATCAGTGAGCCGCATAATGAGCAGTTCTTC.

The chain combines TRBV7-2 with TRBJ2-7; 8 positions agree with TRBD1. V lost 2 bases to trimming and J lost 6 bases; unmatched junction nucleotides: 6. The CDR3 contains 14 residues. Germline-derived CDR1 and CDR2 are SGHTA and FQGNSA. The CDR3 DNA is TGTGCCAGCAGCTTATCTCAGGGGGCGATCGAGCAGTACTTC. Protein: CASSLSQGAIEQYF.

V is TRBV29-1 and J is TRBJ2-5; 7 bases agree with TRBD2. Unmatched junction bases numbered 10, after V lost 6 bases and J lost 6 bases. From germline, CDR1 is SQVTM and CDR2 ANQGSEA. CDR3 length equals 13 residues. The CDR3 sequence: CSVLDPSGQTQYF. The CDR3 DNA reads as TGCAGCGTACTGGATCCTAGCGGACAGACCCAGTACTTC. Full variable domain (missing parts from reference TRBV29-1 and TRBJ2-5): SAVISQKPSRDICQRGTSLTIQCQVDSQVTMMFWYRQQPGQSLTLIATANQGSEATYESGFVIDKFPISRPNLTFSTLTVSNMSPEDSSIYLCSVLDPSGQTQYFGPGTRLLVL.

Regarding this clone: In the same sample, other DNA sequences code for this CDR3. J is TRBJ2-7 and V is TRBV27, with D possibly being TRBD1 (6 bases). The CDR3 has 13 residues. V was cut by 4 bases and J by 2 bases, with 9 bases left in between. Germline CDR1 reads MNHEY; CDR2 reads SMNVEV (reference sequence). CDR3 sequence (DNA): TGTGCCAGCAGTTATACAGGGACCTACGAGCAGTACTTC. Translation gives CASSYTGTYEQYF.

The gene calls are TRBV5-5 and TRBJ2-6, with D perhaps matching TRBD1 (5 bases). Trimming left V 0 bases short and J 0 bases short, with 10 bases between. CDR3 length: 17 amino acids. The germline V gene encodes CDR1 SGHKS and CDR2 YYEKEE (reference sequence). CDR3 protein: CASSLGGQNSGANVLTF. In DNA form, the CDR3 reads TGTGCCAGCAGCTTGGGGGGCCAAAACTCTGGGGCCAACGTCCTGACTTTC.

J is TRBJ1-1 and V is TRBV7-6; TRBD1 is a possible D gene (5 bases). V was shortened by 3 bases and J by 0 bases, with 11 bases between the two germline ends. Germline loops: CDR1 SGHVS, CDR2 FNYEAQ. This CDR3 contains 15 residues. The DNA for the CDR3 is TGTGCCAGCAGCTTGGGGGACTTAATGAACACTGAAGCTTTCTTT. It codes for CASSLGDLMNTEAFF.

CDR3 bases: TGTGCCAGCAGACCCACCGGGGAGCTGTTTTTT. Its protein is CASRPTGELFF. The chain carries TRBV7-9 and TRBJ2-2; D not resolved. This CDR3 contains 11 residues. Germline V gives CDR1 SEHNR, CDR2 FQNEAQ (reference sequence). The V end was cut by 6 bases, the J end by 4 bases, with 3 bases between. Full variable domain (missing parts from reference TRBV7-9 and TRBJ2-2): DTGVSQNPRHKITKRGQNVTFRCDPISEHNRLYWYRQTLGQGPEFLTYFQNEAQLEKSRLLSDRFSAERPKGSFSTLEIQRTEQGDSAMYLCASRPTGELFFGEGSRLTVL.

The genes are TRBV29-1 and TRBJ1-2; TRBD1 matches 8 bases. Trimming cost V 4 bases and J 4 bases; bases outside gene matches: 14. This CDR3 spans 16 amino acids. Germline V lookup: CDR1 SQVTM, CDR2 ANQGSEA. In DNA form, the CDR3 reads TGCAGCGTTGGGCCTACGAGACAGGGGATCGGCTATGGCTACACCTTC. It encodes CSVGPTRQGIGYGYTF. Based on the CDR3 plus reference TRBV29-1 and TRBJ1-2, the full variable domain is SAVISQKPSRDICQRGTSLTIQCQVDSQVTMMFWYRQQPGQSLTLIATANQGSEATYESGFVIDKFPISRPNLTFSTLTVSNMSPEDSSIYLCSVGPTRQGIGYGYTFGSGTRLTVV.

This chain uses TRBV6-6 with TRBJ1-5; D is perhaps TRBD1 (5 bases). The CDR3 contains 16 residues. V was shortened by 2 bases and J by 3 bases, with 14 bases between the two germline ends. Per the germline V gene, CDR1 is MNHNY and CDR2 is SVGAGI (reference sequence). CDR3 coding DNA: TGTGCCAGCAGTTACAGGGCAGGGAGGGACAATCAGCCCCAGCATTTT. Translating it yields CASSYRAGRDNQPQHF.

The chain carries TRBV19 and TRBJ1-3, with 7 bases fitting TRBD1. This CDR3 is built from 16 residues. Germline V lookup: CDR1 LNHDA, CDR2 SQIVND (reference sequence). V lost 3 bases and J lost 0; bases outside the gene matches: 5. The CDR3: CASSILAGGSGNTIYF. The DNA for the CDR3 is TGTGCCAGTAGTATTCTGGCAGGGGGCTCTGGAAACACCATATATTTT.

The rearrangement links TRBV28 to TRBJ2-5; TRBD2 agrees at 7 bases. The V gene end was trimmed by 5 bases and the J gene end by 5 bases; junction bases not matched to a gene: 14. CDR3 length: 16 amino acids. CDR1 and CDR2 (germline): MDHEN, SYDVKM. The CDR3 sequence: CASSILRLAWGETQYF. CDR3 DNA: TGTGCCAGCAGTATACTAAGACTAGCCTGGGGCGAGACCCAGTACTTC. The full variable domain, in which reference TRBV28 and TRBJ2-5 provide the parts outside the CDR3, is DVKVTQSSRYLVKRTGEKVFLECVQDMDHENMFWYRQDPGLGLRLIYFSYDVKMKEKGDIPEGYSVSREKKERFSLILESASTNQTSMYLCASSILRLAWGETQYFGPGTRLLVL.

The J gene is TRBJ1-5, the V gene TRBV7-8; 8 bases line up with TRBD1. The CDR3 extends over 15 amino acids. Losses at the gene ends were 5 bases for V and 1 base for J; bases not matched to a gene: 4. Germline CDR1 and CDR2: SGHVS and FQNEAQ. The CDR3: CASSPQGASNQPQHF. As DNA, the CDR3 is TGTGCCAGCAGCCCGCAGGGGGCGAGCAATCAGCCCCAGCATTTT.